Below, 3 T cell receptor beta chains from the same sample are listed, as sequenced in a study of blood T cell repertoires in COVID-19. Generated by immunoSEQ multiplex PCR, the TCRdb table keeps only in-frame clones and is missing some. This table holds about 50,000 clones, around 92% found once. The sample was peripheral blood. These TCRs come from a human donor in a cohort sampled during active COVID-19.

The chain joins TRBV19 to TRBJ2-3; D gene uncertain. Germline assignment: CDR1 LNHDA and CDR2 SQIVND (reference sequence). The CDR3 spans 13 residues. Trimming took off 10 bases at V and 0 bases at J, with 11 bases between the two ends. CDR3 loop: CATAVTSTDTQYF. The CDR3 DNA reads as TGTGCCACGGCGGTGACTAGCACAGATACGCAGTATTTT. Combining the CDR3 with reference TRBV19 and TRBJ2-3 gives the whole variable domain DGGITQSPKYLFRKEGQNVTLSCEQNLNHDAMYWYRQDPGQGLRLIYYSQIVNDFQKGDIAEGYSVSREKKESFPLTVTSAQKNPTAFYLCATAVTSTDTQYFGPGTRLTVL.

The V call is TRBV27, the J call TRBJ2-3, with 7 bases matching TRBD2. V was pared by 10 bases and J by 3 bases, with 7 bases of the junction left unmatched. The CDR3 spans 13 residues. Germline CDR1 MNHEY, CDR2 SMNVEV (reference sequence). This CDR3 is CATAGGRTDTQYF. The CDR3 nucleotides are TGTGCCACCGCGGGCGGGAGAACAGATACGCAGTATTTT.

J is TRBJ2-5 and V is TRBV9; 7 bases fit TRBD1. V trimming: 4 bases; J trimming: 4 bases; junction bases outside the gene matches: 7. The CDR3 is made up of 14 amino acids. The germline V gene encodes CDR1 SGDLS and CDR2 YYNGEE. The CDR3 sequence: CASSPLTGTETQYF. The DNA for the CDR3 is TGTGCCAGCAGCCCTTTGACAGGGACAGAGACCCAGTACTTC.